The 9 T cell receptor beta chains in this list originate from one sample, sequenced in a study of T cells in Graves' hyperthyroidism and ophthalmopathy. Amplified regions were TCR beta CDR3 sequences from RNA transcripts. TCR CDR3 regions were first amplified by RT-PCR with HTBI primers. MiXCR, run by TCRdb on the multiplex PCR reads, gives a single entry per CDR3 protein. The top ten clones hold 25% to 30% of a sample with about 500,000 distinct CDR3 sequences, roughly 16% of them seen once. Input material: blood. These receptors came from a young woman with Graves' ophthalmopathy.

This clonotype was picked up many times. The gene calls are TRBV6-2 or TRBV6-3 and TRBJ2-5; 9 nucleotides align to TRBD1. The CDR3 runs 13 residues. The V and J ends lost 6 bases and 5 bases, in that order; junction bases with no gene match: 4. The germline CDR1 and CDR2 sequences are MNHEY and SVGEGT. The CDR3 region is CASRGQGRETQYF. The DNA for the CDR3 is TGTGCCAGCAGAGGACAGGGGAGGGAGACCCAGTACTTC.

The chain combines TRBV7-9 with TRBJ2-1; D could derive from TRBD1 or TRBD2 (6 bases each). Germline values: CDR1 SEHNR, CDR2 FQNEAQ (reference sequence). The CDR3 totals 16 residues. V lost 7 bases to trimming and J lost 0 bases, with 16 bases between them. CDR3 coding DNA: TGTGCCAGCACCCGACAGGCCGGGGGCTCCTACAATGAGCAGTTCTTC. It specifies CASTRQAGGSYNEQFF.

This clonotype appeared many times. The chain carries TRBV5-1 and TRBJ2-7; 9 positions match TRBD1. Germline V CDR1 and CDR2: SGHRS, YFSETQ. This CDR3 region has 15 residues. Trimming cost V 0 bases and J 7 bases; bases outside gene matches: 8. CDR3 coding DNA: TGCGCCAGCAGCTTGGACGGGGACAGGGTCCGTGAGCAGTACTTC. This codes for CASSLDGDRVREQYF.

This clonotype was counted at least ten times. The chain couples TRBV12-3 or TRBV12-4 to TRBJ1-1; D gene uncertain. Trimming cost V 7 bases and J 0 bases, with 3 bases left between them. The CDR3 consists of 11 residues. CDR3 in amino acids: CASILNTEAFF. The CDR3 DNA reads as TGTGCCAGCATTTTGAACACTGAAGCTTTCTTT.

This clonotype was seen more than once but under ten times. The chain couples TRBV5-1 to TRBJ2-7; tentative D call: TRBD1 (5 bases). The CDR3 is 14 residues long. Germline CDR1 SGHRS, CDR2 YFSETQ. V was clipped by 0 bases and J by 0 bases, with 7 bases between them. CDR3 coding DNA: TGCGCCAGCAGCTTGGAACAGGTCTCCTACGAGCAGTACTTC. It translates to CASSLEQVSYEQYF.

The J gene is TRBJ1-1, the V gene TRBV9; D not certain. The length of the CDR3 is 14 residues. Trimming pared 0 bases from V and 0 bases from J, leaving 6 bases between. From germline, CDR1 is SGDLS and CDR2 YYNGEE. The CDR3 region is CASSVGHLNTEAFF. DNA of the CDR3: TGTGCCAGCAGCGTAGGGCACCTGAACACTGAAGCTTTCTTT.

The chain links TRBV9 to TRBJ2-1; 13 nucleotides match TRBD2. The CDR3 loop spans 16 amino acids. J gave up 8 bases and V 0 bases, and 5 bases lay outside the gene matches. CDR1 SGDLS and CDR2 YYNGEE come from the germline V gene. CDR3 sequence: CASSVAGLAGAYEQFF. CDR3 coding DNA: TGTGCCAGCAGCGTAGCCGGACTAGCGGGAGCTTATGAGCAGTTCTTC.

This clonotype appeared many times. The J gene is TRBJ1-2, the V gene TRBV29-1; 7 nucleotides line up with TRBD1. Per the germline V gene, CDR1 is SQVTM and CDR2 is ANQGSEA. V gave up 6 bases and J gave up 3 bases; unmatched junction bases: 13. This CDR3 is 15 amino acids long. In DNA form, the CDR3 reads TGCAGCGTAGCCGAATGGAGACAGGGAGACTATGGCTACACCTTC. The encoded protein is CSVAEWRQGDYGYTF. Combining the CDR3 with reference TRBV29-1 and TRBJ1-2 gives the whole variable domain SAVISQKPSRDICQRGTSLTIQCQVDSQVTMMFWYRQQPGQSLTLIATANQGSEATYESGFVIDKFPISRPNLTFSTLTVSNMSPEDSSIYLCSVAEWRQGDYGYTFGSGTRLTVV.

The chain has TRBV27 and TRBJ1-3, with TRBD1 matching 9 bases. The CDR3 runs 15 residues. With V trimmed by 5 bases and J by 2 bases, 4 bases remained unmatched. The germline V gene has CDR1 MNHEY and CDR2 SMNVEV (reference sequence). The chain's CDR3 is CASSPGTGTGNTIYF. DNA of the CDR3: TGTGCCAGCAGTCCCGGGACAGGGACTGGAAACACCATATATTTT.